This entry features one T cell receptor (beta chain) sequence. The target antigen is unknown. Libraries were prepared by immunoSEQ multiplex PCR; TCRdb keeps only in-frame clonotypes and omits some of them. The table shows about 85,000 clones, with 95% occurring only once. The data originate from a study of siplizumab effects on memory and regulatory T cells. General study results and limits: It was not possible to assign a naive or memory phenotype to roughly 80-97% of proliferating CD4+ or CD8+ clones.

The receptor's source is a human donor in good health. Source material: CD8+ T cells sorted from blood.

The CDR3 loop reads CASSDVGGTSGDPIQETQYF. In DNA form, the CDR3 reads TGTGCCAGCAGTGATGTCGGGGGGACTAGCGGGGATCCTATCCAAGAGACCCAGTACTTC. The gene calls are TRBV2 and TRBJ2-5; 13 bases agree with TRBD2. Per the germline V gene, CDR1 is SNHLY and CDR2 is FYNNEI. This CDR3 region has 20 residues. J gave up 1 base and V 3 bases, and 14 bases lay outside the gene matches. The full variable domain, rest sourced from reference TRBV2 and TRBJ2-5, is EPEVTQTPSHQVTQMGQEVILRCVPISNHLYFYWYRQILGQKVEFLVSFYNNEISEKSEIFDDQFSVERPDGSNFTLKIRSTKLEDSAMYFCASSDVGGTSGDPIQETQYFGPGTRLLVL.